This paragraph reports one T cell receptor (beta chain). The antigen remains unidentified. The data derive from a study of cytomegalovirus exposure and HLA in healthy donors. Broader study findings: In vitro assays verified that three CMV-associated chains recognized CMV antigens specifically.

The length of the CDR3 is 15 residues. V lost 6 bases, J lost 0 bases, and 7 bases stayed unmatched. Germline-derived CDR1 and CDR2 are LNHNV and YYDKDF (reference sequence). PCR involved 60 Vbeta and 13 Jbeta primers. TCRdb keeps only in-frame clones here, not all; method: immunoSEQ multiplex PCR. Among 150,000 to 200,000 clones, 70% to 85% were seen once, and the ten largest hold roughly 5.2%. This receptor was identified in a young man in good health and CMV-seronegative. Sequenced input: PBMCs. The chain recombines TRBV15 with TRBJ1-2; 7 bases line up with TRBD1. The CDR3 reads CATSRDREANYGYTF. The CDR3 DNA is TGTGCCACCAGTCGAGACAGGGAGGCTAACTATGGCTACACCTTC.